One and the same sample provided the 8 T cell receptor beta chains below, sequenced in a study of blood T cell repertoires in COVID-19. Repertoires were generated with immunoSEQ multiplex PCR, while TCRdb's copy carries only in-frame clones and drops some. The table records 240,000 or so clones, 75% to 85% of them present only once. The sample consisted of peripheral blood. Source of these receptors: a woman aged 60 to 75 with active or convalescent COVID-19.

The chain combines TRBV6-5 with TRBJ1-1; 7 nucleotides agree with TRBD1. This CDR3 comprises 14 residues. Germline V gene sequence: CDR1 MNHEY, CDR2 SVGAGI. V shed 7 bases and J 0 bases; nucleotides not matched to a gene: 5. The CDR3 DNA reads as TGTGCCAGCAAAGGACAGGAGATGAACACTGAAGCTTTCTTT. Protein product: CASKGQEMNTEAFF.

This clone was seen only a few times. The CDR3 region is CASSLAGQYYGYTF. The CDR3 DNA reads TGTGCCAGCAGTTTAGCAGGACAGTACTATGGCTACACCTTC. The chain joins TRBV27 to TRBJ1-2; possible D gene TRBD1, 6 bases. Trimming removed 2 bases from V and 3 bases from J, with 10 bases in between. The CDR3 runs to 14 residues. CDR1 and CDR2 (germline): MNHEY, SMNVEV (reference sequence).

The rearrangement joins TRBV2 to TRBJ1-2; a weak D match, TRBD1 (5 bases). The CDR3 extends over 16 amino acids. Germline V gene sequence: CDR1 SNHLY, CDR2 FYNNEI. V lost 9 bases and J 2 bases, leaving 22 bases between the germline ends. In nucleotides, the CDR3 is TGTGCCAGTATCGGGGGGGAGGGCCGATCCAACTATGGCTACACCTTC. This sequence encodes CASIGGEGRSNYGYTF.

The gene calls are TRBV7-8 and TRBJ2-7, with TRBD1 matching over 7 bases. The CDR3 runs to 17 residues. CDR1 and CDR2 from the germline V gene are SGHVS and FQNEAQ. V lost 2 bases to trimming and J lost 1 base; unmatched junction nucleotides: 11. The CDR3 loop is CASSLLNFGTASYEQYF. The CDR3, as DNA: TGTGCCAGCAGCTTACTGAACTTCGGGACAGCGTCCTACGAGCAGTACTTC.

This chain connects TRBV19 to TRBJ1-1, with 10 bases aligning to TRBD1. The V segment lost 5 bases and the J segment 5 bases; nucleotides outside the gene matches: 8. Germline V lookup: CDR1 LNHDA, CDR2 SQIVND (reference sequence). The CDR3 is made up of 15 amino acids. CDR3 DNA sequence: TGTGCCAGTAGTCCAAGGACAGGGGGGCGGACTGAAGCTTTCTTT. Protein product: CASSPRTGGRTEAFF.

The chain links TRBV27 to TRBJ2-1, with D tentatively TRBD1 (5 bases). Trimming took off 0 bases at V and 5 bases at J, with 8 bases between the two ends. The CDR3 is made up of 14 amino acids. Per the germline V gene, CDR1 is MNHEY and CDR2 is SMNVEV (reference sequence). DNA for the CDR3: TGTGCCAGCAGTTTATCCAGGGTAAACAATGAGCAGTTCTTC. Its translation: CASSLSRVNNEQFF.

The V and J genes are TRBV29-1 and TRBJ1-2; tentatively, D is TRBD1 (5 bases). Trimming took 7 bases from V and 2 from J, leaving 29 bases between them. The germline V gene has CDR1 SQVTM and CDR2 ANQGSEA. The CDR3 is 18 amino acids. CDR3 residues: CSAGVVGGTFGFNYGYTF. The CDR3 nucleotides read TGCAGCGCCGGCGTGGTAGGCGGGACCTTCGGTTTCAACTATGGCTACACCTTC.

The chain links TRBV19 to TRBJ2-6; 10 bases are shared with TRBD2. The CDR3 sequence is 20 residues long. CDR1 and CDR2 (germline): LNHDA, SQIVND (reference sequence). V was pared by 5 bases and J by 0 bases, with 13 bases of the junction left unmatched. This chain's CDR3 is CASSGVLGLAVSSGANVLTF. The CDR3 DNA reads TGTGCCAGTAGTGGAGTGTTAGGACTAGCGGTTAGCTCTGGGGCCAACGTCCTGACTTTC.